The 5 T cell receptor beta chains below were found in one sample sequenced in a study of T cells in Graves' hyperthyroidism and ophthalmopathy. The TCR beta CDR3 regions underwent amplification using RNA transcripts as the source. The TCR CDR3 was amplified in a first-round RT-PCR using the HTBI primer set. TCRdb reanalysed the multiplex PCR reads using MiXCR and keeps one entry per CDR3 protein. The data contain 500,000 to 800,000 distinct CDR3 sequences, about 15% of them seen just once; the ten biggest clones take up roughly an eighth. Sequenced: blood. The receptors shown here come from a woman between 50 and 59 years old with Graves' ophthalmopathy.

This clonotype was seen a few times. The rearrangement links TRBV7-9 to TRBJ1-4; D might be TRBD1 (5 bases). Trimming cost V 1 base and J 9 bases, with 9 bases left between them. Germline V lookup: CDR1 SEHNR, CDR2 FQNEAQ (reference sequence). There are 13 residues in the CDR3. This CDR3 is CASSLVQGQKLFF. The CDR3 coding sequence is TGTGCCAGCAGCTTAGTCCAGGGACAAAAACTGTTTTTT.

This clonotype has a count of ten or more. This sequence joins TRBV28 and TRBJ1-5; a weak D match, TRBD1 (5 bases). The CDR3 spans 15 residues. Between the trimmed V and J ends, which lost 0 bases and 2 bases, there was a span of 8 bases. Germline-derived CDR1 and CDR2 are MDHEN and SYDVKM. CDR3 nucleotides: TGTGCCAGCAGTTTATGGGGGCTTGGCAATCAGCCCCAGCATTTT. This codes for CASSLWGLGNQPQHF.

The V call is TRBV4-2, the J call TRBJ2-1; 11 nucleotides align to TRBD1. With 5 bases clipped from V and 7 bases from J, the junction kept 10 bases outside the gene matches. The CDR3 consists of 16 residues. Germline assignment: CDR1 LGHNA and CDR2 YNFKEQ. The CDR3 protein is CASSGGGTGGLNEQFF. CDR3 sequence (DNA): TGTGCCAGCAGCGGGGGGGGGACAGGGGGATTGAATGAGCAGTTCTTC.

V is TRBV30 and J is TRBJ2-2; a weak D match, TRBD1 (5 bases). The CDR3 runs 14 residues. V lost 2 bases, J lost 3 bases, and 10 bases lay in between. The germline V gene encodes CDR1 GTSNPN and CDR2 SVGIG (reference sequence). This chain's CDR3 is CAWSLAGYTGELFF. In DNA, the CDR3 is TGTGCCTGGAGTCTGGCAGGGTACACCGGGGAGCTGTTTTTT.

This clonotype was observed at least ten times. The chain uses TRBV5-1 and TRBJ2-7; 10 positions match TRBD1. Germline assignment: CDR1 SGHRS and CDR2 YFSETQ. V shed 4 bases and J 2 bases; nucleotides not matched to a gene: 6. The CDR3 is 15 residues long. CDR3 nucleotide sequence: TGCGCCAGCAGCCCACGGACAGGGGGAACCTACGAGCAGTACTTC. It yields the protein CASSPRTGGTYEQYF. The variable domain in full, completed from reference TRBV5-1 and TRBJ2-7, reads KAGVTQTPRYLIKTRGQQVTLSCSPISGHRSVSWYQQTPGQGLQFLFEYFSETQRNKGNFPGRFSGRQFSNSRSEMNVSTLELGDSALYLCASSPRTGGTYEQYFGPGTRLTVT.